Sequencing of this T cell receptor beta chain was carried out in a study of response to subunit inactivated influenza vaccine. This clonotype has at least ten counts. Its specificity is unknown. Study conclusions and caveats: The study's authors posited that every seasonal influenza vaccination enlists few new T cells.

TCRdb ran MiXCR on the RT-PCR reads and lists one entry per CDR3 protein. The data contain 650,000 to 800,000 distinct CDR3 sequences, around 13% of them singletons. This receptor was taken from a man aged 50-59 years who received an inactivated influenza vaccine. Sequences were derived from PBMCs from blood, sampled 14 to 15 days before vaccination.

CDR3 DNA sequence: TGTGCCAGCAGCCCTGGGGCACACACTGAAGCTTTCTTT. It translates to CASSPGAHTEAFF. The chain links TRBV7-2 to TRBJ1-1, with TRBD1 as a possible D gene (5 bases). V lost 5 bases to trimming and J lost 3 bases, with 10 bases between them. CDR1 and CDR2 from the germline V gene are SGHTA and FQGNSA. This CDR3 has 13 residues.